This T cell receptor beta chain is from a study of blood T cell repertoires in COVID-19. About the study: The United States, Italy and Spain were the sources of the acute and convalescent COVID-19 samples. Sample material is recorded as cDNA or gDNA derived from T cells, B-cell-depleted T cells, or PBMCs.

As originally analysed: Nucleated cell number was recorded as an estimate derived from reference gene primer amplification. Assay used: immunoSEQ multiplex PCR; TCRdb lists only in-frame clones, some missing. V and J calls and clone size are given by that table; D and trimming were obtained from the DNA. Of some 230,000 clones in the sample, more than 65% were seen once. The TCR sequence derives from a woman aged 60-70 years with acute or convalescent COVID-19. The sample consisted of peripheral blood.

This chain's CDR3 is CASSQGPGTGKAFF. The CDR3 nucleotides read TGTGCCAGCAGCCAAGGTCCCGGGACAGGGAAAGCTTTCTTT. The chain couples TRBV3-1 (or the pseudogene TRBV3-2) to TRBJ1-1; 9 positions agree with TRBD1. Trimming cost V 1 base and J 9 bases; bases outside gene matches: 6. CDR1 is LGHDT and CDR2 is YNNKEL in the germline V gene (reference sequence). This CDR3 has 14 residues.